These 19 T cell receptor beta chains share one sample of origin, sequenced in a study of blood T cell repertoires in COVID-19. Assay: immunoSEQ multiplex PCR; the TCRdb copy retains only in-frame clones and omits some. The sample carries approximately 230,000 clones, about 80% recorded once. The sample was peripheral blood. The receptors stem from a man older than 75 with acute or convalescent COVID-19.

The gene calls are TRBV5-4 and TRBJ1-4; TRBD1 aligns across 8 bases. The V segment lost 4 bases and the J segment 11 bases; nucleotides outside the gene matches: 7. CDR3 length: 13 residues. CDR1 SGHNT and CDR2 YYREEE come from the germline V gene (reference sequence). DNA of the CDR3: TGTGCCAGCAGCAGCGGACAGGGAGGGAAACTGTTTTTT. Translating gives CASSSGQGGKLFF. Together with reference TRBV5-4 and TRBJ1-4, the CDR3 gives the full variable domain: ETGVTQSPTHLIKTRGQQVTLRCSSQSGHNTVSWYQQALGQGPQFIFQYYREEENGRGNFPPRFSGLQFPNYSSELNVNALELDDSALYLCASSSGQGGKLFFGSGTQLSVL.

The gene calls are TRBV18 and TRBJ2-7; 11 nucleotides agree with TRBD1. Per the germline V gene, CDR1 is KGHSH and CDR2 is LQKENI. CDR3 length: 20 amino acids. V was clipped by 3 bases and J by 0 bases; unmatched bases: 16. The CDR3 coding sequence is TGTGCCAGCTCACCTTGGGCCGGGACAGGGGGACCTAGGAGCTCCTACGAGCAGTACTTC. Its translation is CASSPWAGTGGPRSSYEQYF. Drawing the rest from reference TRBV18 and TRBJ2-7, the complete variable domain is NAGVMQNPRHLVRRRGQEARLRCSPMKGHSHVYWYRQLPEEGLKFMVYLQKENIIDESGMPKERFSAEFPKEGPSILRIQQVVRGDSAAYFCASSPWAGTGGPRSSYEQYFGPGTRLTVT.

The chain has TRBV7-6 and TRBJ2-3, with D possibly being TRBD1 (6 bases). Trimming cost V 3 bases and J 3 bases, with 16 bases left between them. This CDR3 comprises 16 residues. The germline V gene has CDR1 SGHVS and CDR2 FNYEAQ. CDR3: CASSFLPNTGTDTQYF. The CDR3 DNA follows: TGTGCCAGCAGCTTTTTGCCTAACACAGGGACAGATACGCAGTATTTT.

The rearrangement joins TRBV10-3 to TRBJ1-6; 8 bases align to TRBD1. The junction had 6 bases not matched to a gene; V was cut back by 2 bases and J by 15 bases. Germline V gene lookup returns CDR1 ENHRY and CDR2 SYGVKD. The CDR3 is 13 amino acids. The CDR3 reads CAISEPLTGGLHF. The CDR3, as DNA: TGTGCCATCAGTGAGCCCCTCACAGGGGGCCTCCACTTT.

This clone was counted a single time. The V call is TRBV9, the J call TRBJ1-1; D possibly corresponds to TRBD1 (5 bases). The germline V gene has CDR1 SGDLS and CDR2 YYNGEE. V was trimmed by 4 bases and J by 3 bases, leaving 7 bases between them. The CDR3 length is 12 residues. The CDR3 loop reads CASSPGYTEAFF. The CDR3 DNA is TGTGCCAGCAGCCCAGGGTACACTGAAGCTTTCTTT.

This clone was counted only a few times. The chain joins TRBV3-1 (or the pseudogene TRBV3-2) to TRBJ1-5; a weak D match, TRBD1 (6 bases). The germline V gene has CDR1 LGHDT and CDR2 YNNKEL (reference sequence). The CDR3 is made up of 16 amino acids. V lost 4 bases to trimming and J lost 4 bases, with 17 bases between them. The CDR3 reads CASSPSLTGRNQPQHF. The CDR3 DNA sequence: TGTGCCAGCAGCCCCTCGTTGACAGGAAGGAATCAGCCCCAGCATTTT.

A few counts support this clone. This rearrangement joins TRBV6-1 to TRBJ1-1, with D perhaps matching TRBD1 (6 bases). This CDR3 is built from 15 residues. Trimming left V 3 bases short and J 0 bases short, with 11 bases between. Germline CDR1 is MNHNS and CDR2 is SASEGT. In nucleotides, the CDR3 is TGTGCCAGCAGTGACGGGGGGCTTATGAACACTGAAGCTTTCTTT. Translation gives CASSDGGLMNTEAFF.

The chain joins TRBV28 to TRBJ1-5; D perhaps matches TRBD1 (5 bases). The germline CDR1 and CDR2 sequences are MDHEN and SYDVKM. Trimming cost V 7 bases and J 0 bases, with 10 bases left between them. The length of the CDR3 is 14 residues. The CDR3 protein is CASIWTYSNQPQHF. The CDR3 nucleotides read TGTGCCAGCATCTGGACATATAGCAATCAGCCCCAGCATTTT.

This chain links TRBV6-5 with TRBJ1-5; D not certain. Germline loops: CDR1 MNHEY, CDR2 SVGAGI. CDR3 length: 16 amino acids. With 2 bases removed from V and 2 bases from J, the gap between germline ends came to 13 bases. As DNA, the CDR3 is TGTGCCAGCAGTTACGGAGGGTTTGGCGGCAATCAGCCCCAGCATTTT. It encodes CASSYGGFGGNQPQHF.

The V and J genes are TRBV30 and TRBJ2-3, with 7 nucleotides matching TRBD2. J lost 2 bases, V lost 4 bases, and 9 bases had no gene match. The length of the CDR3 is 15 residues. The V gene's germline CDR1 is GTSNPN and CDR2 SVGIG (reference sequence). The CDR3 reads CAWNGRRGYTDTQYF. In DNA, the CDR3 is TGTGCCTGGAACGGACGGCGGGGGTACACAGATACGCAGTATTTT.

The gene calls are TRBV5-1 and TRBJ2-2; no definite D call. From germline, CDR1 is SGHRS and CDR2 YFSETQ. V dropped 2 bases and J dropped 3 bases, with 11 bases sitting between them. The CDR3 spans 15 residues. The CDR3 nucleotides are TGCGCCAGCAGCTTAGCTAGAATACACACCGGGGAGCTGTTTTTT. The encoded protein is CASSLARIHTGELFF.

DNA for the CDR3: TGTGCCAGCAGCAAAATCGGGGATACCTACAATGAGCAGTTCTTC. Translated: CASSKIGDTYNEQFF. The V and J genes are TRBV21-1 and TRBJ2-1; the table names TRBD2, a call not compared with the DNA. TRBV21-1 is a recognized pseudogene. The length of the CDR3 is 15 residues.

This sequence joins TRBV15 and TRBJ1-4; D is unresolved. The CDR3 is 19 residues long. Per germline, CDR1 LNHNV and CDR2 YYDKDF (reference sequence). V was pared by 0 bases and J by 4 bases, with 21 bases between. CDR3 nucleotides: TGTGCCACCAGCAGAGAAGATCGCCCCTTCATAACTCTTAATGAAAAACTGTTTTTT. Translated: CATSREDRPFITLNEKLFF.

This clone showed up just a few times. The chain recombines TRBV19 with TRBJ1-2; the match to TRBD1 covers 7 bases. Per the germline V gene, CDR1 is LNHDA and CDR2 is SQIVND (reference sequence). The CDR3 has 16 amino acids. J lost 8 bases, V lost 2 bases, and 14 bases had no gene match. The CDR3 loop reads CASSISHLNRGQGYTF. CDR3 in DNA: TGTGCCAGTAGTATATCCCACCTTAACAGGGGCCAGGGCTACACCTTC. The whole variable domain, remainder taken from reference TRBV19 and TRBJ1-2, is DGGITQSPKYLFRKEGQNVTLSCEQNLNHDAMYWYRQDPGQGLRLIYYSQIVNDFQKGDIAEGYSVSREKKESFPLTVTSAQKNPTAFYLCASSISHLNRGQGYTFGSGTRLTVV.

The chain links TRBV19 to TRBJ2-3; D perhaps matches TRBD2 (5 bases). Trimming pared 6 bases from V and 5 bases from J, leaving 18 bases between. CDR1 is LNHDA and CDR2 is SQIVND in the germline V gene (reference sequence). This CDR3 region has 15 residues. The CDR3 protein is CASRPGGGGGDTQYF. CDR3 in DNA: TGTGCCAGTAGGCCAGGTGGCGGAGGCGGAGATACGCAGTATTTT.

The rearrangement uses TRBV6-5 and TRBJ1-2; possibly TRBD1 for D (5 bases). The length of the CDR3 is 14 residues. From germline, CDR1 is MNHEY and CDR2 SVGAGI. Deletions cut 5 bases from V and 5 bases from J, with 15 bases between. The CDR3 DNA follows: TGTGCCAGCAGTCCGTTACGGGGGGTATATGGCTACACCTTC. Amino acids: CASSPLRGVYGYTF.

This chain uses TRBV7-9 with TRBJ1-1, with D possibly matching TRBD1 (6 bases). The CDR3 runs 16 residues. Trimming cost V 0 bases and J 0 bases, with 11 bases left between them. CDR1 SEHNR and CDR2 FQNEAQ come from the germline V gene (reference sequence). CDR3 nucleotide sequence: TGTGCCAGCAGCTTAGCGGACAGCGCATTGAACACTGAAGCTTTCTTT. This translates into CASSLADSALNTEAFF.

This clone was seen a handful of times. The chain employs TRBV6-5 and TRBJ1-1; tentatively, D is TRBD1 (5 bases). This CDR3 spans 14 amino acids. V gave up 2 bases and J gave up 4 bases, with 11 bases separating them. Per germline, CDR1 MNHEY and CDR2 SVGAGI. The CDR3 bases are TGTGCCAGCAGTTACGCCAGGGTTCGCACTGAAGCTTTCTTT. Protein product: CASSYARVRTEAFF.

This sequence joins TRBV2 and TRBJ1-3, with a possible D match to TRBD1 (5 bases). The CDR3 spans 14 residues. V dropped 7 bases and J dropped 3 bases, with 13 bases sitting between them. The germline V gene encodes CDR1 SNHLY and CDR2 FYNNEI. CDR3 coding DNA: TGTGCCAGCAAGCAGGGATCGGGTGGAAACACCATATATTTT. It encodes CASKQGSGGNTIYF. The complete variable domain, with remaining parts taken from reference TRBV2 and TRBJ1-3, reads EPEVTQTPSHQVTQMGQEVILRCVPISNHLYFYWYRQILGQKVEFLVSFYNNEISEKSEIFDDQFSVERPDGSNFTLKIRSTKLEDSAMYFCASKQGSGGNTIYFGEGSWLTVV.